These 3 T cell receptor beta chains share one sample of origin, sequenced in a study of chemoradiotherapy in HPV16-positive cancers. Libraries were prepared by immunoSEQ multiplex PCR; TCRdb keeps only in-frame clonotypes and omits some of them. The sample contains 9,500 to 15,000 clones, about 90% of which appear only once. Collection took place from a patient who underwent chemoradiotherapy. These receptors were collected from a human donor with HPV-associated anogenital cancer.

The V and J genes are TRBV6-5 and TRBJ1-2; 7 nucleotides line up with TRBD1. Looked up from germline, CDR1 is MNHEY and CDR2 is SVGAGI. The trim removed 6 bases at V and 3 bases at J, leaving 10 bases unmatched. This CDR3 contains 15 residues. CDR3 sequence reads: CASSNRQGTDYGYTF. The DNA of the CDR3 is TGTGCCAGCAGCAACCGACAGGGAACAGACTATGGCTACACCTTC.

This chain joins TRBV4-1 and TRBJ1-1; D gene uncertain. The ends were cut back, 6 bases at V and 8 bases at J, with 16 bases in the middle. The CDR3 spans 13 residues. The germline V gene encodes CDR1 MGHRA and CDR2 YSYEKL. CDR3 residues: CASSPGLGPEAFF. The CDR3 DNA reads TGCGCCAGCAGTCCCGGTTTGGGTCCCGAAGCTTTCTTT.

The chain combines TRBV2 with TRBJ2-2, with D unclear. The CDR3 sequence is 12 residues long. The V and J ends lost 10 bases and 4 bases respectively, with 10 bases between them. CDR1 and CDR2 from the germline V gene are SNHLY and FYNNEI. The CDR3 region has the DNA TGTGCCACCCGAGGTAGCACCGGGGAGCTGTTTTTT. It codes for CATRGSTGELFF.